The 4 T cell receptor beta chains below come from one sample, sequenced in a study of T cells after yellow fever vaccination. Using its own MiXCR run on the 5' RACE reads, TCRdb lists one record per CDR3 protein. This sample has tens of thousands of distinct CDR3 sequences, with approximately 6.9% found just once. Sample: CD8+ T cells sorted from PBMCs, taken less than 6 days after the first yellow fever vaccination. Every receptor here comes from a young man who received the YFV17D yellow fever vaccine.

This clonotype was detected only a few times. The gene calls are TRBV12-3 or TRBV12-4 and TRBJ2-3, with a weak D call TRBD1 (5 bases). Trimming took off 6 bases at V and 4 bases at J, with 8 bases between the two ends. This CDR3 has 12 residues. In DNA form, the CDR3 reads TGTGCCAGCAGCAAGGGGTCAGATACGCAGTATTTT. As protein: CASSKGSDTQYF.

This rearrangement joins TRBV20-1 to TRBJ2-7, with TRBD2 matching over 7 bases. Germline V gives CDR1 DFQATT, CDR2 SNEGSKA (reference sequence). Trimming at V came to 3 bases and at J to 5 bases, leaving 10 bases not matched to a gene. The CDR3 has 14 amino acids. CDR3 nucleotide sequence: TGCAGTGCTAGGTCTCCCGGGAGGCGGAACGAGCAGTACGTC. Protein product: CSARSPGRRNEQYV.

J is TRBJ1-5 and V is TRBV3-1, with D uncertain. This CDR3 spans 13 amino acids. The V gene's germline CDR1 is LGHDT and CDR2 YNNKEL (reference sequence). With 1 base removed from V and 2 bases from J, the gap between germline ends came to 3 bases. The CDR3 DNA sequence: TGTGCCAGCAGCCAAGCAGGCAATCAGCCCCAGCATTTT. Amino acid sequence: CASSQAGNQPQHF.

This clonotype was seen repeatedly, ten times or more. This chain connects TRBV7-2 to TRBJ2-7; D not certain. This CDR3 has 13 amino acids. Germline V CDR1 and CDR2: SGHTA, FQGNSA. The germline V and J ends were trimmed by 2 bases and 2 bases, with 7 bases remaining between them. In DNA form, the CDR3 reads TGTGCCAGCAGCTTACGACCAACCTACGAGCAGTACTTC. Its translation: CASSLRPTYEQYF.